This TCR beta chain came from a study of T cell repertoires in cytomegalovirus infection. Across the whole study: In the study, CMV epitopes included recently identified HLA-C-restricted and well-studied HLA-B-restricted ones. Study results and limitations: Ex vivo responses were dominated by HLA-C-restricted CMV-specific TCR beta clonotypes. Individuals carrying CMV plus the relevant HLA were identified by cumulative frequency of public TCR beta families.

One entry per CDR3 protein results from TCRdb running MiXCR on the reads. The table lists 50,000 to 65,000 distinct CDR3 sequences, more than 15% of them singletons. The CDR3 sequence is 15 residues long. Per germline, CDR1 LNHNV and CDR2 YYDKDF (reference sequence). V was clipped by 1 base and J by 0 bases, with 9 bases between them. This clonotype was observed a handful of times. Its antigen is undetermined. The source was CD8+ T cells from cultured PBMCs, collected from culture after CMV antigen stimulation. The source of this sequence is a human donor in good health (CMV status not recorded). Some clones in this sample may be carry-over from other donors' samples. The rearrangement joins TRBV15 to TRBJ2-5; D perhaps matches TRBD2 (6 bases). CDR3 bases: TGTGCCACCAGCAGAGGAAGGGACTACCAAGAGACCCAGTACTTC. It is translated as CATSRGRDYQETQYF.